The present T cell receptor (beta chain) was sequenced within a study of blood T cell repertoires in COVID-19. This clone was recorded a few times. The repertoire was sequenced with immunoSEQ multiplex PCR; TCRdb's copy has only in-frame clones and lacks some. The repertoire includes 72,000 or so clones, roughly 81% of them detected once, and less than 10% sits in the top ten. Trimming stripped 6 bases from V and 2 bases from J, with 10 bases between. CDR3 length equals 13 residues. CDR1 is KGHSH and CDR2 is LQKENI in the germline V gene. The specimen sequenced was peripheral blood. The chain combines TRBV18 with TRBJ2-5; a weak D match, TRBD2 (5 bases). The source of this sequence is a human donor in a cohort sampled during active COVID-19. CDR3 sequence reads: CASSEVTQETQYF. CDR3 nucleotide sequence: TGTGCCAGCTCGGAGGTGACTCAAGAGACCCAGTACTTC.